The 17 T cell receptor beta chains reported below all come from one sample, sequenced in a study of control samples from healthy donors and cancer patients. Repertoires were generated with immunoSEQ multiplex PCR, while TCRdb's copy carries only in-frame clones and drops some. Here the sample spans 99,000 or so clones, roughly 82% being singletons. The material sequenced was blood. These TCRs come from a man between 60 and 70 years old in good health.

This chain links TRBV5-4 with TRBJ2-1; TRBD2 aligns across 7 bases. This CDR3 has 15 amino acids. CDR1 is SGHNT and CDR2 is YYREEE in the germline V gene (reference sequence). With 0 bases clipped from V and 2 bases from J, the junction kept 2 bases outside the gene matches. The CDR3 bases are TGTGCCAGCAGCTTGGAAGGGAGGGCCTACAATGAGCAGTTCTTC. This gives the protein CASSLEGRAYNEQFF.

On this clone itself: Compared with germline, one end of the junction differs, possibly owing to a read error. The chain couples TRBV30 to TRBJ2-1, with D possibly being TRBD2 (7 bases). Germline-derived CDR1 and CDR2 are GTSNPN and SVGIG (reference sequence). The CDR3 is made up of 12 amino acids. The CDR3 bases are TGTGCCTGGAAAGGGGGGGGAATACACTATGTCTTC. Its translation is CAWKGGGIHYVF.

This clone has only a few counts. The CDR3 reads CASSQPGQAGGSYEQYF. Here the CDR3 DNA reads TGTGCCAGCAGCCAACCCGGACAAGCCGGAGGCTCCTACGAGCAGTACTTC. The chain is built from TRBV3-1 (or the pseudogene TRBV3-2) and TRBJ2-7; D is possibly TRBD1 or TRBD2 (5 bases each). This CDR3 contains 17 residues. CDR1 and CDR2 from the germline V gene are LGHDT and YNNKEL (reference sequence). The V gene lost 2 bases and the J gene lost 0 bases, with 17 bases spanning the gap.

V and J are TRBV6-5 and TRBJ2-5, with 9 positions matching TRBD2. CDR1 is MNHEY, CDR2 SVGAGI, per germline. The CDR3 sequence is 15 residues long. Trimming removed 0 bases from V and 3 bases from J; junction bases left unmatched: 2. This chain's CDR3 is CASSYSQRGEETQYF. CDR3 sequence (DNA): TGTGCCAGCAGTTACTCCCAGCGGGGGGAAGAGACCCAGTACTTC.

V gene TRBV19 combines with J gene TRBJ2-7; a weak D match, TRBD2 (6 bases). Trimming stripped 8 bases from V and 2 bases from J, with 19 bases between. The germline CDR1 and CDR2 sequences are LNHDA and SQIVND (reference sequence). This CDR3 spans 15 amino acids. The CDR3 here is CASRQRDSATYEQYF. The DNA of the CDR3 is TGTGCCAGTCGTCAACGGGACTCTGCTACCTACGAGCAGTACTTC. The whole variable domain, remainder taken from reference TRBV19 and TRBJ2-7, is DGGITQSPKYLFRKEGQNVTLSCEQNLNHDAMYWYRQDPGQGLRLIYYSQIVNDFQKGDIAEGYSVSREKKESFPLTVTSAQKNPTAFYLCASRQRDSATYEQYFGPGTRLTVT.

The chain links TRBV7-8 to TRBJ1-2; 7 bases align to TRBD1. The germline gives CDR1 SGHVS, CDR2 FQNEAQ. This CDR3 is built from 13 residues. Unmatched junction bases numbered 4, after V lost 6 bases and J lost 3 bases. The CDR3 protein is CASRRDSHYGYTF. CDR3 bases: TGTGCCAGCAGACGGGACAGCCACTATGGCTACACCTTC.

Only a few counts were recorded for this clone. The chain has TRBV4-1 and TRBJ2-3, with a weak D call TRBD2 (5 bases). Trimming cost V 1 base and J 2 bases, with 13 bases left between them. This CDR3 contains 16 residues. Germline assignment: CDR1 MGHRA and CDR2 YSYEKL. CDR3 sequence (DNA): TGCGCCAGCAGCCAAGGAACTAGTTCCTTCACAGATACGCAGTATTTT. It is translated as CASSQGTSSFTDTQYF.

The chain employs TRBV5-1 and TRBJ2-3; 11 positions match TRBD2. The CDR3 consists of 16 residues. The germline CDR1 and CDR2 sequences are SGHRS and YFSETQ. The V gene end was trimmed by 4 bases and the J gene end by 1 base; junction bases not matched to a gene: 5. CDR3: CASSTPTSGGTDTQYF. CDR3 nucleotide sequence: TGCGCCAGCAGCACTCCGACTAGCGGGGGCACAGATACGCAGTATTTT. Using reference TRBV5-1 and TRBJ2-3 for the parts outside the CDR3, the full variable domain is KAGVTQTPRYLIKTRGQQVTLSCSPISGHRSVSWYQQTPGQGLQFLFEYFSETQRNKGNFPGRFSGRQFSNSRSEMNVSTLELGDSALYLCASSTPTSGGTDTQYFGPGTRLTVL.

The rearrangement links TRBV15 to TRBJ2-1; 14 nucleotides line up with TRBD2. The V and J ends lost 3 bases and 5 bases, in that order; junction bases with no gene match: 3. This CDR3 comprises 16 residues. The germline V gene has CDR1 LNHNV and CDR2 YYDKDF (reference sequence). CDR3 sequence: CATSRWGLAGDNEQFF. CDR3 DNA sequence: TGTGCCACCAGCAGGTGGGGACTAGCGGGAGACAATGAGCAGTTCTTC. Full variable domain (rest looked up from reference TRBV15 and TRBJ2-1): DAMVIQNPRYQVTQFGKPVTLSCSQTLNHNVMYWYQQKSSQAPKLLFHYYDKDFNNEADTPDNFQSRRPNTSFCFLDIRSPGLGDTAMYLCATSRWGLAGDNEQFFGPGTRLTVL.

The CDR3 loop reads CASSPQSESGNTIYF. CDR3 DNA sequence: TGTGCCAGCTCACCACAATCGGAATCCGGAAACACCATATATTTT. This chain links TRBV18 with TRBJ1-3; no reliable D call. V shed 1 base and J shed 4 bases, with 11 bases lying between them. Germline V CDR1 and CDR2: KGHSH, LQKENI. This CDR3 has 15 amino acids.

This clone was recorded once. The CDR3 DNA reads as TGTGCCAGCAGCTACACAGATACGCAGTATTTT. Its translation is CASSYTDTQYF. The chain is built from TRBV7-9 and TRBJ2-3; D gene unclear. The CDR3 has 11 amino acids. Germline V lookup: CDR1 SEHNR, CDR2 FQNEAQ (reference sequence). Trimming cost V 4 bases and J 2 bases, with 1 base left between them.

The chain combines TRBV5-1 with TRBJ2-3, with 12 bases identical to TRBD2. The germline V gene encodes CDR1 SGHRS and CDR2 YFSETQ. The CDR3 covers 17 residues. V shed 3 bases and J 4 bases; nucleotides not matched to a gene: 9. In nucleotides, the CDR3 is TGCGCCAGCAGCTCCCTACTAGCGGGGGGTGCGGCAGATACGCAGTATTTT. Amino acids: CASSSLLAGGAADTQYF. The variable domain in full, completed from reference TRBV5-1 and TRBJ2-3, reads KAGVTQTPRYLIKTRGQQVTLSCSPISGHRSVSWYQQTPGQGLQFLFEYFSETQRNKGNFPGRFSGRQFSNSRSEMNVSTLELGDSALYLCASSSLLAGGAADTQYFGPGTRLTVL.

This rearrangement joins TRBV6-2 or TRBV6-3 to TRBJ1-2; D is possibly TRBD1 (5 bases). This CDR3 region has 14 residues. CDR1 and CDR2 (germline): MNHEY, SVGEGT. V lost 5 bases and J lost 7, with 17 bases in between. Here the CDR3 reads CASSDAGRPGGYTF. The CDR3 bases are TGTGCCAGCAGTGATGCAGGGAGGCCGGGTGGCTACACCTTC.

The chain combines TRBV5-1 with TRBJ2-7; 8 bases are a match to TRBD2. The CDR3 contains 16 residues. V was clipped by 3 bases and J by 3 bases; unmatched bases: 11. CDR1 and CDR2 (germline): SGHRS, YFSETQ. The CDR3, as DNA: TGCGCCAGCAGCTCCGAGCCGGGACTAGGACACTACGAGCAGTACTTC. Amino acids: CASSSEPGLGHYEQYF. The full variable domain, completed using reference TRBV5-1 and TRBJ2-7, is KAGVTQTPRYLIKTRGQQVTLSCSPISGHRSVSWYQQTPGQGLQFLFEYFSETQRNKGNFPGRFSGRQFSNSRSEMNVSTLELGDSALYLCASSSEPGLGHYEQYFGPGTRLTVT.

The chain employs TRBV15 and TRBJ2-1; tentatively, D is TRBD2 (7 bases). V gave up 1 base and J gave up 3 bases, with 19 bases separating them. CDR3 size: 18 residues. Germline loops: CDR1 LNHNV, CDR2 YYDKDF (reference sequence). Written as DNA, the CDR3 is TGTGCCACCAGCAGAGGACTAGTCTCAGGGGAGGGCTACAATGAGCAGTTCTTC. This gives the protein CATSRGLVSGEGYNEQFF.

This clone was recorded once. This sequence joins TRBV25-1 and TRBJ2-5; perhaps TRBD1 as D (6 bases). Per the germline V gene, CDR1 is MGHDK and CDR2 is SYGVNS. V lost 4 bases, J lost 0 bases, and 9 bases lay in between. This CDR3 spans 14 amino acids. CDR3 sequence: CASSATGNQETQYF. In DNA form, the CDR3 reads TGTGCCAGCAGTGCAACAGGGAACCAAGAGACCCAGTACTTC.

The chain is built from TRBV19 and TRBJ2-1, with 7 positions matching TRBD2. Germline CDR1 is LNHDA and CDR2 is SQIVND (reference sequence). Unmatched junction bases numbered 6, after V lost 1 base and J lost 0 bases. CDR3 length equals 17 residues. The CDR3 region is CASSIGPPGGSYNEQFF. Here the CDR3 DNA reads TGTGCCAGTAGTATAGGGCCACCGGGGGGCTCCTACAATGAGCAGTTCTTC.